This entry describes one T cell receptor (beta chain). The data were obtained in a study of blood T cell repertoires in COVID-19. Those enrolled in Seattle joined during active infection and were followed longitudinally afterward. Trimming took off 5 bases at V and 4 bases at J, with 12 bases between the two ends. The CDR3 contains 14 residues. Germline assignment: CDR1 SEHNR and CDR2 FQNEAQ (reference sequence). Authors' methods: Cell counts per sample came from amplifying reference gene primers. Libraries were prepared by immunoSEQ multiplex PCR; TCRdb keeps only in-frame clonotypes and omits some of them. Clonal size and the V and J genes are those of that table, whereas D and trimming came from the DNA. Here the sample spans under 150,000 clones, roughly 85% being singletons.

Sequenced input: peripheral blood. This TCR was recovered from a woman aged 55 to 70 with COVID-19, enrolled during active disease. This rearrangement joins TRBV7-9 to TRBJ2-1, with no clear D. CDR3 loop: CASSPGYLYNEQFF. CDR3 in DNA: TGTGCCAGCAGCCCAGGATACCTTTACAATGAGCAGTTCTTC.